These T cell receptor beta chains were read from a single sample in a study of Graves' ophthalmopathy and Graves' hyperthyroidism. TCRdb independently ran MiXCR on the multiplex PCR reads; one entry per CDR3 protein. The repertoire has 210,000 or so distinct CDR3 sequences, under 30% of them found once; the top ten carry around 9.8%. Material: peripheral blood. The receptors come from a middle-aged man with Graves' ophthalmopathy. CDR3s include the opening cysteine and the closing phenylalanine or tryptophan. D genes are given only for firm matches. Rows give clone size only sometimes, using once, few, many, or a class for an expanded clone.

TRBD1	TRBV11-1	many	TRBJ2-5	CASSLGQEQTQYF	TGTGCCAGCAGCCTTGGACAGGAGCAGACCCAGTACTTC
TRBD1	TRBV5-1	many	TRBJ2-7	CASSLGSRTGVYEQYF	TGCGCCAGCAGCTTGGGATCTCGGACAGGGGTTTACGAGCAGTACTTC
NA	TRBV27	many	TRBJ1-2	CASSPTRGLGGYTF	TGTGCCAGCAGTCCCACCAGAGGGCTAGGTGGCTACACCTTC
NA	TRBV28	many	TRBJ1-2	CASSLVEGWYGYTF	TGTGCCAGCAGTTTAGTGGAGGGATGGTATGGCTACACCTTC
NA	TRBV11-2	many	TRBJ2-6	CASSSGLSGANVLTF	TGTGCCAGCAGCTCCGGGCTGTCTGGGGCCAACGTCCTGACTTTC
NA	TRBV20-1	NA	TRBJ2-5	CSARAFRGLETQYF	TGCAGTGCTAGAGCCTTCAGGGGCTTGGAGACCCAGTACTTC
NA	TRBV28	many	TRBJ2-4	CASIGGDSGGSNIQYF	TGTGCCAGCATCGGAGGCGACTCCGGGGGATCCAACATTCAGTACTTC
NA	TRBV15	NA	TRBJ2-2	CATSDRGSNTGELFF	TGTGCCACCAGCGACCGGGGTTCGAACACCGGGGAGCTGTTTTTT
NA	TRBV30	many	TRBJ1-5	CACSNTNSNQPQHF	TGTGCCTGTTCTAATACTAATAGCAATCAGCCCCAGCATTTT
NA	TRBV12-3/TRBV12-4	NA	TRBJ2-7	CASSLGAGDDEQYF	TGTGCCAGCAGTCTCGGGGCAGGGGACGACGAACAGTACTTC
TRBD2	TRBV27	many	TRBJ2-2	CASSFRPTGLAGGHGELFF	TGTGCCAGCAGTTTCCGGCCTACAGGCCTAGCGGGAGGGCACGGGGAGCTGTTTTTT
NA	TRBV6-1	many	TRBJ2-2	CAPTEVELFF	TGTGCTCCAACCGAGGTGGAGCTGTTTTTT
TRBD1	TRBV11-3	many	TRBJ1-5	CASSSSLGTANQPQHF	TGTGCCAGCAGCTCATCTCTAGGGACAGCAAATCAGCCCCAGCATTTT
TRBD2	TRBV6-1	many	TRBJ2-5	CASSEGAGVMETQYF	TGTGCCAGCAGTGAGGGAGCGGGAGTTATGGAGACCCAGTACTTC
NA	TRBV7-2	many	TRBJ2-2	CASSQPQPGELFF	TGTGCCAGCAGCCAACCTCAACCCGGGGAGCTGTTTTTT
TRBD2	TRBV6-6	many	TRBJ2-7	CASSYRAGGYEQYF	TGTGCCAGCAGTTATCGAGCGGGAGGCTACGAGCAGTACTTC
NA	TRBV7-2	many	TRBJ1-2	CASSFGPRPTNNYGYTF	TGTGCCAGCAGCTTCGGCCCCAGGCCGACGAATAACTATGGCTACACCTTC
NA	TRBV7-2	NA	TRBJ2-7	CASSPRSYGGEQYF	TGTGCCAGCAGCCCACGCTCCTACGGCGGGGAGCAGTACTTC
TRBD1	TRBV6-5	NA	TRBJ2-5	CASSYNRGETQYF	TGTGCCAGCAGTTACAACAGGGGGGAGACCCAGTACTTC
NA	TRBV6-2/TRBV6-3	NA	TRBJ2-2	CASRLEGRWPTGELFF	TGTGCCAGTCGACTTGAGGGGCGTTGGCCGACCGGGGAGCTGTTTTTT
NA	TRBV11-3	NA	TRBJ1-5	CASSLEFRQPQHF	TGTGCCAGCAGCTTAGAGTTCAGACAGCCCCAGCATTTT
NA	TRBV7-9	NA	TRBJ2-7	CASSVRDNTYEQYF	TGTGCCAGCAGCGTCCGGGACAACACCTACGAGCAGTACTTC
NA	TRBV6-1	few	TRBJ1-1	CASSNPLKDTEAFF	TGTGCCAGCAGCAACCCCCTAAAAGACACTGAAGCTTTCTTT
NA	TRBV29-1	many	TRBJ1-2	CSVAVGQYYGYTF	TGCAGCGTTGCAGTTGGGCAGTACTATGGCTACACCTTC
TRBD2	TRBV29-1	many	TRBJ2-5	CSAGASGNPRDTQYF	TGCAGCGCTGGGGCTAGCGGGAACCCAAGAGATACCCAGTACTTC
NA	TRBV20-1	many	TRBJ1-5	CSARAINQPQHF	TGCAGTGCTAGAGCGATCAATCAGCCCCAGCATTTT
TRBD2	TRBV28	NA	TRBJ2-2	CASSLGGTTTGELFF	TGTGCCAGCAGTTTAGGTGGGACTACCACCGGGGAGCTGTTTTTT
NA	TRBV6-5	many	TRBJ2-7	CASRMRQEFSSYEQYF	TGTGCCAGCAGGATGAGACAGGAATTTAGCTCCTACGAGCAGTACTTC
NA	TRBV6-5	many	TRBJ2-5	CASSYLSTGETQYF	TGTGCCAGCAGTTACTTAAGCACGGGGGAGACCCAGTACTTC
NA	TRBV6-5	many	TRBJ2-7	CASRQQIPGEQYF	TGTGCCAGCAGGCAACAAATTCCGGGTGAGCAGTACTTC
NA	TRBV12-5	NA	TRBJ1-5	CASGRDLRPQHF	TGTGCTAGTGGTCGGGACCTACGGCCCCAGCATTTT
NA	TRBV2	NA	TRBJ1-6	CASSYSRAQEGPLHF	TGTGCCAGCAGCTACTCCCGGGCCCAGGAGGGGCCCCTCCACTTT
NA	TRBV6-1	many	TRBJ2-5	CASRSPGVETQYF	TGTGCCAGCAGATCGCCGGGAGTAGAGACCCAGTACTTC
TRBD1	TRBV28	many	TRBJ2-5	CASSLRTGGQETQYF	TGTGCCAGCAGTTTGAGGACAGGCGGTCAAGAGACCCAGTACTTC
NA	TRBV6-5	few	TRBJ1-1	CASSWATGINTEAFF	TGTGCCAGCAGTTGGGCAACAGGAATTAACACTGAAGCTTTCTTT
NA	TRBV7-8	many	TRBJ2-7	CASSLGISPSSYEQYF	TGTGCCAGCAGCTTAGGTATCTCCCCTTCCTCCTACGAGCAGTACTTC
NA	TRBV28	NA	TRBJ1-5	CASIAQGSSNQPQHF	TGTGCCAGCATCGCGCAGGGGAGTAGCAATCAGCCCCAGCATTTT
NA	TRBV19	NA	TRBJ1-1	CASSSERDGSMNTEAFF	TGTGCCAGTAGCTCTGAACGGGACGGAAGCATGAACACTGAAGCTTTCTTT
NA	TRBV12-3/TRBV12-4	many	TRBJ1-1	CASTPVGNTEAFF	TGTGCCAGCACCCCGGTCGGGAACACTGAAGCTTTCTTT
NA	TRBV28	many	TRBJ1-5	CASSSSGGPNQPQHF	TGTGCCAGCAGTTCAAGCGGAGGACCCAATCAGCCCCAGCATTTT
NA	TRBV6-1	many	TRBJ2-2	CASSEGWLAPNTGELFF	TGTGCCAGCAGTGAGGGTTGGCTAGCGCCGAACACCGGGGAGCTGTTTTTT
TRBD1	TRBV20-1	many	TRBJ1-6	CSATRDSLSSYNSPLHF	TGCAGTGCCACCCGGGACAGCCTAAGCTCCTATAATTCACCCCTCCACTTT
TRBD1	TRBV6-2/TRBV6-3	NA	TRBJ2-7	CASSRTGTGYEQYF	TGTGCCAGCAGTAGGACCGGGACAGGGTACGAGCAGTACTTC
NA	TRBV29-1	many	TRBJ1-5	CSVVVRNNQPQHF	TGCAGCGTAGTGGTCAGAAATAATCAGCCCCAGCATTTT
TRBD2	TRBV20-1	many	TRBJ2-7	CSAGLSGRSSYEQYF	TGCAGTGCTGGGTTGAGCGGGAGAAGCTCCTACGAGCAGTACTTC
TRBD1	TRBV28	many	TRBJ1-2	CASNTRQGLFYGYTF	TGTGCCAGCAATACTCGACAGGGGTTATTCTATGGCTACACCTTC
TRBD1	TRBV12-3/TRBV12-4	many	TRBJ2-7	CASKRTGGTYEQCF	TGTGCCAGCAAGCGGACAGGGGGGACCTACGAGCAGTGCTTC
NA	TRBV6-5	NA	TRBJ1-1	CASSYYRDGEAFF	TGTGCCAGCAGTTACTATCGGGACGGTGAAGCTTTCTTT
NA	TRBV28	NA	TRBJ1-5	CASSLYFGQPQHF	TGTGCCAGCAGTCTCTATTTCGGTCAGCCCCAGCATTTT